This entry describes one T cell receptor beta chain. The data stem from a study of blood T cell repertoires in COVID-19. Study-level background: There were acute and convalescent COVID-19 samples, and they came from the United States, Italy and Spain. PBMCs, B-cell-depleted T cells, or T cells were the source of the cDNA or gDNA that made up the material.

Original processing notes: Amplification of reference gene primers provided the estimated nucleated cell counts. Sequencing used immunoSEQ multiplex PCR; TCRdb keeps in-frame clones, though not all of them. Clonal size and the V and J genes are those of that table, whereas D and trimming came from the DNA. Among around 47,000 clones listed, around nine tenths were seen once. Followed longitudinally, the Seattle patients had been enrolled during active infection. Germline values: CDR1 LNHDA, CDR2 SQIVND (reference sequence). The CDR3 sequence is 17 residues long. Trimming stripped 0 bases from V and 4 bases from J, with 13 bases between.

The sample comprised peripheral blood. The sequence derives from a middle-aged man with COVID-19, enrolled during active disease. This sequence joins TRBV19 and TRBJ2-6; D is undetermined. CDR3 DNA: TGTGCCAGTAGTATAGAAACGCGCTTGAGCGGGGCCAACGTCCTGACTTTC. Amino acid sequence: CASSIETRLSGANVLTF.